These T cell receptor beta chains were read from a single sample in a study of regulatory T cells in long-lasting Graves disease. TCRdb reprocessed the multiplex PCR reads with MiXCR, giving one entry per CDR3 protein. The data show roughly 470,000 distinct CDR3 sequences, with less than 25% seen just once and about 8.3% held by the top ten. The sequencing here drew on peripheral blood mononuclear cells (PBMCs), taken when the disease was refractory, from a patient treated with antithyroid drugs. These receptors all stem from a female donor with Graves disease. Both conserved end residues are part of each CDR3. A D gene is named only where the DNA matches it firmly. The size of a clone is reported for some rows only, either as once, few or many, or as a class for expanded clones.

size: many; J: TRBJ1-1; length: 11; V: TRBV30; D: NA; CDR3: CAWDSPTEAFF; DNA: TGTGCCTGGGACAGCCCCACTGAAGCTTTCTTT
size: many; J: TRBJ1-1; length: 14; V: TRBV28; D: NA; CDR3: CASTLRSVNTEAFF; DNA: TGTGCCAGCACCCTTAGGAGCGTTAACACTGAAGCTTTCTTT
size: NA; J: TRBJ2-5; length: 16; V: TRBV10-3; D: TRBD2; CDR3: CAISGTSGPRQETQYF; DNA: TGTGCCATCAGTGGGACTAGCGGGCCGAGGCAAGAGACCCAGTACTTC
size: NA; J: TRBJ2-7; length: 15; V: TRBV28; D: TRBD1; CDR3: CASSLWGQGAREQYF; DNA: TGTGCCAGCAGTTTATGGGGACAGGGGGCGAGAGAGCAGTACTTC
size: few; J: TRBJ1-5; length: 14; V: TRBV20-1; D: NA; CDR3: CSARDQDSNQPQHF; DNA: TGCAGTGCTAGAGATCAGGACAGCAATCAGCCCCAGCATTTT
size: NA; J: TRBJ1-2; length: 12; V: TRBV29-1; D: NA; CDR3: CSVWTELNGYTF; DNA: TGCAGCGTCTGGACAGAGTTGAATGGCTACACCTTC
size: NA; J: TRBJ1-1; length: 14; V: TRBV19; D: NA; CDR3: CASEKGRMNTEAFF; DNA: TGTGCCAGCGAGAAGGGCCGCATGAACACTGAAGCTTTCTTT
size: many; J: TRBJ2-7; length: 14; V: TRBV7-9; D: NA; CDR3: CASSLVGRSYEQYF; DNA: TGTGCCAGCAGCTTAGTGGGGAGATCCTACGAGCAGTACTTC
size: NA; J: TRBJ1-4; length: 14; V: TRBV30; D: NA; CDR3: CAWSLPGPNEKLFF; DNA: TGTGCCTGGAGTCTACCTGGGCCTAATGAAAAACTGTTTTTT
size: many; J: TRBJ1-1; length: 15; V: TRBV19; D: TRBD1; CDR3: CASSGYGTGNTEAFF; DNA: TGTGCCAGTAGTGGTTACGGGACAGGGAACACTGAAGCTTTCTTT
size: many; J: TRBJ1-1; length: 14; V: TRBV2; D: NA; CDR3: CASSDGGRSHEAFF; DNA: TGTGCCAGCAGTGATGGCGGCAGGAGCCATGAAGCTTTCTTT
size: many; J: TRBJ1-1; length: 14; V: TRBV12-3/TRBV12-4; D: NA; CDR3: CASTPPGGNTEAFF; DNA: TGTGCCAGCACCCCCCCGGGGGGCAACACTGAAGCTTTCTTT
size: many; J: TRBJ1-1; length: 11; V: TRBV30; D: NA; CDR3: CAWKVDREAFF; DNA: TGTGCCTGGAAAGTTGACCGTGAAGCTTTCTTT
size: few; J: TRBJ2-5; length: 13; V: TRBV2; D: NA; CDR3: CASSYWGRETQYF; DNA: TGTGCCAGCAGTTACTGGGGCCGTGAGACCCAGTACTTC
size: many; J: TRBJ1-1; length: 15; V: TRBV28; D: TRBD1; CDR3: CASSRDRGKDTEAFF; DNA: TGTGCCAGCAGCCGGGACAGGGGGAAGGACACTGAAGCTTTCTTT
size: many; J: TRBJ2-7; length: 14; V: TRBV7-9; D: TRBD2; CDR3: CASSGGRASYEQYF; DNA: TGTGCCAGCAGCGGGGGGAGGGCCTCCTACGAGCAGTACTTC
size: NA; J: TRBJ2-3; length: 15; V: TRBV28; D: NA; CDR3: CASSKGRRGTDTQYF; DNA: TGTGCCAGCTCCAAGGGCAGGAGGGGCACAGATACGCAGTATTTT
size: many; J: TRBJ2-7; length: 15; V: TRBV28; D: NA; CDR3: CASSFRQVPSYEQYF; DNA: TGTGCCAGCAGTTTTAGACAGGTTCCCTCCTACGAGCAGTACTTC
size: many; J: TRBJ1-1; length: 13; V: TRBV28; D: NA; CDR3: CASSLGVITEAFF; DNA: TGTGCCAGCAGTTTGGGGGTCATCACTGAAGCTTTCTTT
size: NA; J: TRBJ2-1; length: 12; V: TRBV6-5; D: TRBD2; CDR3: CASSYAAGGEFF; DNA: TGTGCCAGCAGTTACGCGGCGGGAGGGGAGTTCTTC
size: many; J: TRBJ2-7; length: 14; V: TRBV28; D: TRBD1; CDR3: CASLADRATYEQYF; DNA: TGTGCCAGCCTGGCCGACAGGGCAACCTACGAGCAGTACTTC
size: many; J: TRBJ1-1; length: 11; V: TRBV12-3/TRBV12-4; D: NA; CDR3: CASSIRGQAFF; DNA: TGTGCCAGCAGTATCAGGGGCCAAGCTTTCTTT
size: NA; J: TRBJ2-3; length: 18; V: TRBV27; D: TRBD2; CDR3: CASSLRGTSGSRTDTQYF; DNA: TGTGCCAGCAGTTTACGGGGGACTAGCGGGAGTCGGACAGATACGCAGTATTTT
size: many; J: TRBJ1-2; length: 13; V: TRBV11-2; D: NA; CDR3: CASSRSNLYGYTF; DNA: TGTGCCAGCAGCCGCAGCAACCTCTATGGCTACACCTTC
size: NA; J: TRBJ1-3; length: 17; V: TRBV6-5; D: NA; CDR3: CASSYSGSFSSGNTIYF; DNA: TGTGCCAGCAGTTACTCTGGCAGCTTTTCCTCTGGAAACACCATATATTTT
size: few; J: TRBJ1-2; length: 18; V: TRBV2; D: NA; CDR3: CASSEAGLRGSQEGGYTF; DNA: TGTGCCAGCAGTGAAGCCGGGCTGAGAGGGTCCCAAGAAGGGGGCTACACCTTC
size: NA; J: TRBJ2-7; length: 14; V: TRBV27; D: NA; CDR3: CASSWAGAPYEQYF; DNA: TGTGCCAGCAGTTGGGCAGGGGCCCCCTACGAGCAGTACTTC
size: NA; J: TRBJ1-2; length: 10; V: TRBV20-1; D: NA; CDR3: CSAPYSGYTF; DNA: TGCAGTGCTCCCTACTCTGGCTACACCTTC
size: NA; J: TRBJ2-1; length: 13; V: TRBV24-1; D: TRBD2; CDR3: CTPTSGYYNEQFF; DNA: TGTACCCCGACTAGCGGGTACTACAATGAGCAGTTCTTC